This T cell receptor (beta chain) was recovered during a study of response to subunit inactivated influenza vaccine. General observations from the study: That few new T cells are recruited by each seasonal influenza vaccination was the authors' suggestion.

TCRdb recomputed calls from the RT-PCR reads with MiXCR, one row per CDR3 protein. The table lists around 850,000 distinct CDR3 sequences, roughly 18% of them singletons. About this clonotype: Its antigen is still unknown.

This CDR3 spans 19 amino acids. J was trimmed by 6 bases and V by 4 bases; bases with no gene match: 15. Germline V gene lookup returns CDR1 DFQATT and CDR2 SNEGSKA (reference sequence). The sequencing used PBMCs from blood, collected about 5 days after vaccination. This chain joins TRBV20-1 and TRBJ2-1, with TRBD2 matching 16 bases. This receptor was identified in a man between 50 and 59 years old who received an inactivated influenza vaccine. CDR3 residues: CSAKIIWGTSGRAGNEQFF. CDR3 nucleotide sequence: TGCAGTGCTAAAATAATTTGGGGGACTAGCGGGAGGGCCGGCAATGAGCAGTTCTTC.